Shown below are 26 T cell receptor beta chains from a single sample sequenced in a study of PD-L1 blockade in urothelial cancer. Time point given: peripheral blood 6 weeks after treatment start. Sequencing used immunoSEQ multiplex PCR; TCRdb keeps in-frame clones, though not all of them. The table shows 75,000 to 95,000 clones, with around 90% occurring only once. The material was PBMCs, obtained around atezolizumab (anti-PD-L1) treatment. The origin of the receptors is a woman of 80 years or more with urothelial cancer.

The chain carries TRBV5-6 and TRBJ2-7, with D possibly TRBD1 on 6 matching bases. The germline V gene has CDR1 SGHDT and CDR2 YYEEEE. CDR3 length: 15 amino acids. Trimming removed 1 base at V and 3 bases at J, with 14 bases between. The CDR3 here is CASSLSGEFNYEQYF. The CDR3 DNA reads as TGTGCCAGCAGCTTGTCAGGGGAGTTTAACTACGAGCAGTACTTC.

This chain links TRBV30 with TRBJ2-5; possibly TRBD1 for D (6 bases). This CDR3 contains 12 residues. V lost 4 bases and J 5 bases, leaving 11 bases between the germline ends. The germline V gene has CDR1 GTSNPN and CDR2 SVGIG (reference sequence). The CDR3 coding sequence is TGTGCCTGGAACAGGGATCGGGAGACCCAGTACTTC. Protein sequence: CAWNRDRETQYF.

The chain links TRBV6-5 to TRBJ2-1; D perhaps matches TRBD2 (5 bases). The germline V and J ends were trimmed by 2 bases and 6 bases, with 17 bases remaining between them. The CDR3 is 16 residues long. Germline V gene sequence: CDR1 MNHEY, CDR2 SVGAGI. The CDR3 sequence: CASSYMPRGSSNEQFF. The CDR3 region has the DNA TGTGCCAGCAGTTACATGCCTCGGGGAAGTAGCAATGAGCAGTTCTTC.

The rearrangement joins TRBV10-3 to TRBJ1-1; D is uncertain. V shed 3 bases and J shed 0 bases, with 5 bases lying between them. The germline V gene has CDR1 ENHRY and CDR2 SYGVKD. This CDR3 has 13 amino acids. CDR3 nucleotide sequence: TGTGCCATCAGTGAAACGGTGAACACTGAAGCTTTCTTT. Encoded protein: CAISETVNTEAFF.

This clone is a singleton in its sample. The chain combines TRBV5-1 with TRBJ2-3, with D possibly TRBD1 on 5 matching bases. The V and J ends lost 0 bases and 2 bases respectively, with 10 bases between them. Germline lookup yields CDR1 SGHRS and CDR2 YFSETQ. The CDR3 is 15 amino acids. This chain's CDR3 is CASSLGQPFTDTQYF. The DNA for the CDR3 is TGCGCCAGCAGCTTGGGACAGCCCTTCACAGATACGCAGTATTTT. Full variable domain (remainder filled in from reference TRBV5-1 and TRBJ2-3): KAGVTQTPRYLIKTRGQQVTLSCSPISGHRSVSWYQQTPGQGLQFLFEYFSETQRNKGNFPGRFSGRQFSNSRSEMNVSTLELGDSALYLCASSLGQPFTDTQYFGPGTRLTVL.

This clone was recorded once. The chain is built from TRBV10-3 and TRBJ1-2, with 8 bases identical to TRBD1. Losses at the gene ends were 0 bases for V and 7 bases for J; bases not matched to a gene: 7. CDR3 size: 15 residues. CDR1 and CDR2 from the germline V gene are ENHRY and SYGVKD. The CDR3 protein is CAISESSTGGSGYTF. DNA of the CDR3: TGTGCCATCAGTGAGTCGAGTACAGGGGGTAGTGGCTACACCTTC.

CDR3: CSVTPGTGLRETQYF. DNA for the CDR3: TGCAGCGTGACCCCCGGGACAGGGTTAAGGGAGACCCAGTACTTC. The chain recombines TRBV29-1 with TRBJ2-5, with 9 positions matching TRBD1. Looked up from germline, CDR1 is SQVTM and CDR2 is ANQGSEA. The CDR3 extends over 15 amino acids. Trimming took 6 bases from V and 5 from J; bases not matched to a gene: 13.

CDR3 sequence (DNA): TGCGCCAGCAGCTTAACAGGGTTCTCGAGCACAGATACGCAGTATTTT. This sequence encodes CASSLTGFSSTDTQYF. The chain carries TRBV5-1 and TRBJ2-3, with D possibly being TRBD1 (6 bases). The CDR3 runs to 16 residues. Germline V gives CDR1 SGHRS, CDR2 YFSETQ. The V end lost 2 bases, the J end lost 0 bases, and 13 bases lay between the germline ends.

V and J are TRBV27 and TRBJ2-2; TRBD1 matches 7 bases. CDR3 size: 14 residues. CDR1 is MNHEY and CDR2 is SMNVEV in the germline V gene (reference sequence). Trimming cost V 3 bases and J 4 bases; bases outside gene matches: 2. CDR3 coding DNA: TGTGCCAGCAGTTTGACAGGGAGCACCGGGGAGCTGTTTTTT. It yields the protein CASSLTGSTGELFF.

J is TRBJ2-7 and V is TRBV28; a possible D gene is TRBD2 (5 bases). The germline gives CDR1 MDHEN, CDR2 SYDVKM. With 4 bases removed from V and 2 bases from J, the gap between germline ends came to 18 bases. This CDR3 spans 16 amino acids. In DNA, the CDR3 is TGTGCCAGCAGTTCCGAAGGGCGGGCGAGGGCCTACGAGCAGTACTTC. Amino acids: CASSSEGRARAYEQYF.

This sequence joins TRBV19 and TRBJ2-7; TRBD1 aligns across 11 bases. This CDR3 contains 15 residues. The junction had 6 bases not matched to a gene; V was cut back by 6 bases and J by 2 bases. Germline V CDR1 and CDR2: LNHDA, SQIVND (reference sequence). Here the CDR3 DNA reads TGTGCCAGTAGCATCGGGACAGGGGGTGCCTACGAGCAGTACTTC. Protein sequence: CASSIGTGGAYEQYF.

The J gene is TRBJ2-2, the V gene TRBV19; TRBD2 matches at 8 bases. Trimming took 3 bases from V and 3 from J; bases not matched to a gene: 9. The CDR3 covers 17 residues. From germline, CDR1 is LNHDA and CDR2 SQIVND (reference sequence). As DNA, the CDR3 is TGTGCCAGTAGTATTTTAGCGGGATCGTTGTACACCGGGGAGCTGTTTTTT. Protein product: CASSILAGSLYTGELFF.

The rearrangement uses TRBV27 and TRBJ1-1, with 7 bases that match TRBD1. The germline V gene encodes CDR1 MNHEY and CDR2 SMNVEV (reference sequence). CDR3 length: 14 residues. V dropped 4 bases and J dropped 5; count of bases not matched to a gene: 7. CDR3 region: CASSSSTGRTEAFF. In nucleotides, the CDR3 is TGTGCCAGCAGTTCATCGACAGGGCGTACTGAAGCTTTCTTT.

This clone is a singleton in its sample. The chain combines TRBV2 with TRBJ2-2; TRBD2 agrees at 13 bases. V lost 6 bases and J lost 4; bases outside the gene matches: 8. The CDR3 covers 17 residues. Germline V gene lookup returns CDR1 SNHLY and CDR2 FYNNEI. The chain's CDR3 is CASSKTSGRAGTGELFF. The CDR3 DNA follows: TGTGCCAGCAGCAAAACTAGCGGGAGGGCCGGCACCGGGGAGCTGTTTTTT.

This chain joins TRBV25-1 and TRBJ2-2, with 11 nucleotides matching TRBD2. J was trimmed by 1 base and V by 1 base; bases with no gene match: 5. CDR1 MGHDK and CDR2 SYGVNS come from the germline V gene. The length of the CDR3 is 18 residues. The CDR3: CASSESGTSGGNTGELFF. CDR3 coding DNA: TGTGCCAGCAGTGAATCAGGGACTAGCGGAGGGAACACCGGGGAGCTGTTTTTT.

V is TRBV27 and J is TRBJ2-5; D is unresolved. This CDR3 is 15 amino acids long. Germline CDR1 is MNHEY and CDR2 is SMNVEV (reference sequence). The V end was cut by 5 bases, the J end by 1 base, with 14 bases between. The CDR3 protein is CASSTYFPGQETQYF. In DNA, the CDR3 is TGTGCCAGCAGTACCTATTTTCCGGGCCAAGAGACCCAGTACTTC.

The chain is built from TRBV27 and TRBJ1-1, with D unresolved. The V and J ends lost 6 bases and 0 bases respectively, with 11 bases between them. The CDR3 spans 14 residues. Germline CDR1 and CDR2: MNHEY and SMNVEV (reference sequence). The CDR3 region is CASSPGALNTEAFF. For the CDR3, the DNA is TGTGCCAGCAGCCCTGGAGCTTTGAACACTGAAGCTTTCTTT.

The rearrangement joins TRBV5-1 to TRBJ2-7; 8 bases match TRBD2. This CDR3 is 14 amino acids long. V was pared by 0 bases and J by 6 bases, with 5 bases of the junction left unmatched. Germline V gene lookup returns CDR1 SGHRS and CDR2 YFSETQ. This chain's CDR3 is CASSLAAGAAEQYF. The DNA for the CDR3 is TGCGCCAGCAGCTTGGCAGCGGGAGCGGCCGAGCAGTACTTC.

V usage is TRBV28 and J usage is TRBJ1-1; D may be TRBD1 (5 bases). The V end lost 2 bases, the J end lost 1 base, and 11 bases lay between the germline ends. This CDR3 spans 15 amino acids. Germline V lookup: CDR1 MDHEN, CDR2 SYDVKM. Written as DNA, the CDR3 is TGTGCCAGCAGTTTAAATGTCAGGGCGAACACTGAAGCTTTCTTT. Translating it yields CASSLNVRANTEAFF.

The rearrangement links TRBV2 to TRBJ2-5; 7 nucleotides agree with TRBD2. The CDR3 loop spans 15 amino acids. Unmatched junction bases numbered 4, after V lost 1 base and J lost 2 bases. Per the germline V gene, CDR1 is SNHLY and CDR2 is FYNNEI. The CDR3 DNA follows: TGTGCCAGCAGTGAAGTATTAGCGGGTCAAGAGACCCAGTACTTC. It encodes CASSEVLAGQETQYF.

This rearrangement joins TRBV19 to TRBJ2-7; weak D call: TRBD1 (5 bases). The CDR3 consists of 14 residues. Germline lookup yields CDR1 LNHDA and CDR2 SQIVND (reference sequence). The V end was cut by 3 bases, the J end by 0 bases, with 9 bases between. The CDR3 DNA reads TGTGCCAGTAGTATCCCAGGGCCCTCCTACGAGCAGTACTTC. It codes for CASSIPGPSYEQYF.

The J gene is TRBJ1-1, the V gene TRBV19; no definite D call. The CDR3 is 14 residues long. With 5 bases removed from V and 1 base from J, the gap between germline ends came to 11 bases. CDR1 and CDR2 from the germline V gene are LNHDA and SQIVND (reference sequence). The CDR3 nucleotides are TGTGCCAGTAGTCCCCACGGGAGGAACACTGAAGCTTTCTTT. It specifies CASSPHGRNTEAFF. The full variable domain, completed using reference TRBV19 and TRBJ1-1, is DGGITQSPKYLFRKEGQNVTLSCEQNLNHDAMYWYRQDPGQGLRLIYYSQIVNDFQKGDIAEGYSVSREKKESFPLTVTSAQKNPTAFYLCASSPHGRNTEAFFGQGTRLTVV.

The chain uses TRBV7-9 and TRBJ2-7, with 11 bases aligning to TRBD1. Germline V CDR1 and CDR2: SEHNR, FQNEAQ (reference sequence). The CDR3 contains 14 residues. V trimming: 6 bases; J trimming: 4 bases; junction bases outside the gene matches: 5. CDR3 amino acids: CASSTGTGGYEQYF. In DNA form, the CDR3 reads TGTGCCAGCAGTACCGGGACAGGGGGATACGAGCAGTACTTC. Looking up the rest from reference TRBV7-9 and TRBJ2-7 gives the full variable domain: DTGVSQNPRHKITKRGQNVTFRCDPISEHNRLYWYRQTLGQGPEFLTYFQNEAQLEKSRLLSDRFSAERPKGSFSTLEIQRTEQGDSAMYLCASSTGTGGYEQYFGPGTRLTVT.

The chain has TRBV5-6 and TRBJ1-1, with D possibly matching TRBD1 (6 bases). CDR3 size: 14 residues. With 3 bases removed from V and 10 bases from J, the gap between germline ends came to 19 bases. Germline CDR1 reads SGHDT; CDR2 reads YYEEEE. Here the CDR3 DNA reads TGTGCCAGCAGCTCCTGGGGGACATATAATACAGCTTTCTTT. Protein sequence: CASSSWGTYNTAFF.

This clone was counted a few times. This chain connects TRBV14 to TRBJ2-2, with no clear D. CDR3 length equals 14 residues. Germline V CDR1 and CDR2: SGHDN, FVKESK. Trimming pared 2 bases from V and 1 base from J, leaving 5 bases between. The CDR3 DNA sequence: TGTGCCAGCAGCCAATTACAGAACACCGGGGAGCTGTTTTTT. Amino acids: CASSQLQNTGELFF.

V gene TRBV27 combines with J gene TRBJ2-5; tentatively, D is TRBD2 (6 bases). CDR1 is MNHEY and CDR2 is SMNVEV in the germline V gene (reference sequence). The V gene lost 7 bases and the J gene lost 2 bases, with 23 bases spanning the gap. CDR3 length equals 17 residues. CDR3 sequence reads: CASTPGVGRELQETQYF. In nucleotides, the CDR3 is TGTGCCAGCACCCCAGGAGTAGGGCGGGAACTACAAGAGACCCAGTACTTC.